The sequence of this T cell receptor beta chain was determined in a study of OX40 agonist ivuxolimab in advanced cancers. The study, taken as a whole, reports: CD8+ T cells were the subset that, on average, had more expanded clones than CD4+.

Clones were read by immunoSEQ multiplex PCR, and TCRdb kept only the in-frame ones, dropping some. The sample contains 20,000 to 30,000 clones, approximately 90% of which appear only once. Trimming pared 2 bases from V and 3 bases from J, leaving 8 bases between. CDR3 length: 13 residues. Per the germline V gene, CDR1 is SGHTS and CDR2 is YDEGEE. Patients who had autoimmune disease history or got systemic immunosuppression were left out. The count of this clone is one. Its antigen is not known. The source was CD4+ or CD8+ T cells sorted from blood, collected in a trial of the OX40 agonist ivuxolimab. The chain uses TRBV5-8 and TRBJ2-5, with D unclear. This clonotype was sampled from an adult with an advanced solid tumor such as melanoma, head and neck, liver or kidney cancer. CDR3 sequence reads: CASSLLAEETQYF. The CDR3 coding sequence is TGTGCCAGCAGCTTACTTGCGGAAGAGACCCAGTACTTC.